This TCR beta chain stems from a study of T cells in women clearing cervical HPV infection. Points from the study as a whole: Timing of associations relative to infection is unclear; T-cell subsets were not isolated.

Sequenced by immunoSEQ multiplex PCR; TCRdb stores in-frame clones only, minus some. Its table records 25,000 to 35,000 clones. About this clone: Its target is unknown. The CDR3 is cut off 3 residues early in the read; its end comes from the germline J gene.

Per germline, CDR1 MDHEN and CDR2 SYDVKM. V shed 3 bases and J shed 1 base, with 14 bases lying between them. The CDR3 is 16 amino acids. The sequencing sample was made of blood buffy coat. The chain links TRBV28 to TRBJ2-3; D might be TRBD2 (5 bases). The receptor was derived from a woman aged 18-70 years with a cervical HPV16 infection that either progressed to CIN3+ or cleared (not recorded which). The CDR3 here is CASSFLLGVRTDTQYF. CDR3 bases read: TGTGCCAGCAGTTTCTTACTCGGGGTTCGCACAGATACG.